Sequencing of this TCR beta chain was carried out in a study of shared clonotypes between healthy human individuals. About the research overall: Each donor's CD4 naive and CD4 memory cells filled three plates apiece, CD8 naive two, and CD8 memory one.

Clones were read by immunoSEQ multiplex PCR, and TCRdb kept only the in-frame ones, dropping some. The sample carries some 2.4 million clones, over 85% recorded once. From CD4+ cells came CD45RA+ naive and CD45RA-negative memory subsets. The length of the CDR3 is 16 residues. V was clipped by 4 bases and J by 7 bases; unmatched bases: 16. CDR1 and CDR2 from the germline V gene are SGHKS and YYEKEE (reference sequence). Broader study findings: There were few donors, and this limited the genetic and exposure-history diversity represented. Clonotype sharing across several donors was observed for 4% to 6.5% of naive CD4 clonotypes.

To note about this clone: Its antigen is not known.

The TCR comes from a man in his late teens or twenties in good health. Some clones in this sample may be carry-over from other donors' samples. The sequenced sample was naive CD4+ T cells from PBMCs. As to subset: CD45RA+ positively selected. The chain is built from TRBV5-5 and TRBJ2-7, with 8 positions matching TRBD2. CDR3 sequence: CASSGMEISGAREQYF. CDR3 bases: TGTGCCAGCAGCGGGATGGAAATTAGCGGGGCCCGGGAGCAGTACTTC.